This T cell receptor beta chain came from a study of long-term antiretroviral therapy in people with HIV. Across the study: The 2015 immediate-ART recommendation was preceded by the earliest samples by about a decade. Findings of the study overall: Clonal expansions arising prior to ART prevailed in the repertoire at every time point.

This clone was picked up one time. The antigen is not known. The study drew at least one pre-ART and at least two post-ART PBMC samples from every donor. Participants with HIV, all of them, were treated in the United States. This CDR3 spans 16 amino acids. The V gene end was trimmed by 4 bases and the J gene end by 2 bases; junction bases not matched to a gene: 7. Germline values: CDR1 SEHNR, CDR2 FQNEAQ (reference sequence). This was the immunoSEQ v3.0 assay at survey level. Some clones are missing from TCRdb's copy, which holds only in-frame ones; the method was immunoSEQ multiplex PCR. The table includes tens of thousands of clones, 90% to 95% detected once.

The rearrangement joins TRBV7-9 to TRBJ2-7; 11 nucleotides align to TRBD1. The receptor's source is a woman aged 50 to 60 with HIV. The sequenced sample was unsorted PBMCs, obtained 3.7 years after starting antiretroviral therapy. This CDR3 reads CASSSGQGAVAYEQYF. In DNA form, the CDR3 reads TGTGCCAGCAGCTCCGGACAGGGGGCAGTCGCCTACGAGCAGTACTTC.